These 30 T cell receptor beta chains came from one sample sequenced in a study of blood T cell repertoires in COVID-19. Sequencing used immunoSEQ multiplex PCR; TCRdb keeps in-frame clones, though not all of them. Of nearly 50,000 clones in the sample, around 88% were seen once. The material sequenced was peripheral blood. The receptors stem from a woman aged 55-70 years with acute or convalescent COVID-19.

In its sample, this clone was seen once. This chain uses TRBV19 with TRBJ1-5, with 8 bases matching TRBD1. The V gene's germline CDR1 is LNHDA and CDR2 SQIVND (reference sequence). This CDR3 region has 13 residues. After removal of 5 bases from V and 5 bases from J, the junction contained 2 bases not matched to a gene. The DNA for the CDR3 is TGTGCCAGTAGTCGGACAGGGCATCAGCCCCAGCATTTT. Protein sequence: CASSRTGHQPQHF.

The gene calls are TRBV3-1 (or the pseudogene TRBV3-2) and TRBJ2-7; D remains unclear. The CDR3 length is 14 residues. The V end was cut by 4 bases, the J end by 3 bases, with 13 bases between. Per germline, CDR1 LGHDT and CDR2 YNNKEL (reference sequence). The CDR3 is CASSRVAGNYEQYF. The CDR3 region has the DNA TGTGCCAGCAGCCGGGTGGCAGGCAACTACGAGCAGTACTTC.

The rearrangement links TRBV6-5 to TRBJ1-5; TRBD1 matches at 8 bases. Germline V gene sequence: CDR1 MNHEY, CDR2 SVGAGI. The trim removed 6 bases at V and 6 bases at J, leaving 7 bases unmatched. The CDR3 contains 14 residues. The CDR3 DNA is TGTGCCAGCAGCTTCGACAGGGGAGGTCAGCCCCAGCATTTT. This sequence encodes CASSFDRGGQPQHF.

This clone appeared once. V usage is TRBV6-5 and J usage is TRBJ1-2; D remains ambiguous. The CDR3 spans 13 residues. CDR1 MNHEY and CDR2 SVGAGI come from the germline V gene. V shed 9 bases and J shed 0 bases, with 11 bases lying between them. DNA of the CDR3: TGTGCCAGTTCGAGGGCCCCTAACTATGGCTACACCTTC. This sequence encodes CASSRAPNYGYTF.

The genes are TRBV5-1 and TRBJ2-3, with 7 bases lining up with TRBD2. Germline V gives CDR1 SGHRS, CDR2 YFSETQ. V lost 0 bases and J lost 3; bases outside the gene matches: 4. The length of the CDR3 is 15 residues. In DNA form, the CDR3 reads TGCGCCAGCAGCTTGGCCGCGGGAGTGACAGATACGCAGTATTTT. It codes for CASSLAAGVTDTQYF.

The sample holds a few counts of this clone. The chain uses TRBV5-6 and TRBJ1-2; no clear D gene. The CDR3 totals 15 residues. Trimming took 1 base from V and 0 from J, leaving 10 bases between them. Germline assignment: CDR1 SGHDT and CDR2 YYEEEE. CDR3 nucleotide sequence: TGTGCCAGCAGCTTGATAGGGAGGGCTAACTATGGCTACACCTTC. This gives the protein CASSLIGRANYGYTF.

This clone was recorded only once. The chain links TRBV30 to TRBJ1-5; 11 bases fit TRBD1. The V gene's germline CDR1 is GTSNPN and CDR2 SVGIG (reference sequence). The CDR3 length is 13 residues. Trimming removed 5 bases from V and 7 bases from J; junction bases left unmatched: 4. The CDR3 DNA reads TGTGCCTGGGGTGGACAGGGGGCCCAGCCCCAGCATTTT. Protein sequence: CAWGGQGAQPQHF.

The CDR3 sequence is CASSPYQDYYGYTF. CDR3 DNA sequence: TGTGCCAGCTCACCATATCAGGACTACTATGGCTACACCTTC. The genes are TRBV18 and TRBJ1-2, with no clear D. The V gene lost 2 bases and the J gene lost 3 bases, with 10 bases spanning the gap. The CDR3 is made up of 14 amino acids. CDR1 and CDR2 (germline): KGHSH, LQKENI.

The CDR3, as DNA: TGTGCCAGCGGGCCGAAGGACAGAAAGAATCAGCCCCAGCATTTT. This gives the protein CASGPKDRKNQPQHF. The rearrangement uses TRBV19 and TRBJ1-5; possibly TRBD1 for D (6 bases). V dropped 9 bases and J dropped 4 bases, with 19 bases sitting between them. The CDR3 runs 15 residues. From germline, CDR1 is LNHDA and CDR2 SQIVND (reference sequence).

The chain couples TRBV3-1 (or the pseudogene TRBV3-2) to TRBJ2-1, with TRBD1 as a possible D gene (6 bases). The V end was cut by 1 base, the J end by 13 bases, with 14 bases between. This CDR3 comprises 13 residues. Germline assignment: CDR1 LGHDT and CDR2 YNNKEL (reference sequence). CDR3 in DNA: TGTGCCAGCAGCCAAGCTTCCGGGACAACACAGTTCTTC. It is translated as CASSQASGTTQFF.

This chain links TRBV10-2 with TRBJ1-5; D gene unclear. Trimming removed 4 bases at V and 0 bases at J, with 4 bases between. This CDR3 is built from 13 residues. Germline CDR1 reads WSHSY; CDR2 reads SAAADI. CDR3 loop: CASSANSNQPQHF. The CDR3 DNA reads TGCGCCAGCAGTGCTAATAGCAATCAGCCCCAGCATTTT.

The rearrangement links TRBV18 to TRBJ1-4; no reliable D call. Germline V CDR1 and CDR2: KGHSH, LQKENI. Trimming stripped 1 base from V and 0 bases from J, with 9 bases between. This CDR3 region has 16 residues. CDR3 loop: CASSPRSEPTNEKLFF. CDR3 in DNA: TGTGCCAGCTCACCACGTTCAGAACCAACTAATGAAAAACTGTTTTTT.

The genes are TRBV28 and TRBJ1-2, with 10 bases identical to TRBD1. The length of the CDR3 is 15 residues. Germline V gene lookup returns CDR1 MDHEN and CDR2 SYDVKM. V was pared by 6 bases and J by 7 bases, with 11 bases of the junction left unmatched. CDR3 nucleotides: TGTGCCAGCAGGGAAGGACAGGGGGTTTTTGGTGGCTACACCTTC. Protein sequence: CASREGQGVFGGYTF.

This clone was observed a handful of times. The V gene is TRBV7-2, the J gene TRBJ2-1; 11 bases are a match to TRBD2. The germline gives CDR1 SGHTA, CDR2 FQGNSA. The CDR3 covers 18 residues. The trim removed 0 bases at V and 0 bases at J, leaving 4 bases unmatched. CDR3 residues: CASSLAASGGSSYNEQFF. CDR3 sequence (DNA): TGTGCCAGCAGCTTAGCGGCTAGCGGGGGGAGCTCCTACAATGAGCAGTTCTTC.

The rearrangement links TRBV5-5 to TRBJ2-3, with 10 bases that match TRBD1. The trim removed 5 bases at V and 6 bases at J, leaving 6 bases unmatched. CDR1 is SGHKS and CDR2 is YYEKEE in the germline V gene (reference sequence). This CDR3 spans 14 amino acids. The CDR3: CASSSGTGVDTQYF. As DNA, the CDR3 is TGTGCCAGCAGTTCCGGGACAGGGGTGGATACGCAGTATTTT.

This clone was counted once. V is TRBV27 and J is TRBJ2-2, with TRBD2 identical over 14 bases. The CDR3 has 16 amino acids. Germline values: CDR1 MNHEY, CDR2 SMNVEV (reference sequence). Trimming at V came to 5 bases and at J to 4 bases, leaving 3 bases not matched to a gene. The chain's CDR3 is CASSGGLAGVTGELFF. CDR3 coding DNA: TGTGCCAGCAGTGGGGGACTAGCGGGGGTCACCGGGGAGCTGTTTTTT.

This rearrangement joins TRBV2 to TRBJ1-5; the match to TRBD1 covers 9 bases. Germline CDR1 SNHLY, CDR2 FYNNEI. V gave up 5 bases and J gave up 4 bases; unmatched junction bases: 6. This CDR3 comprises 15 residues. DNA for the CDR3: TGTGCCAGCAGTCAGGACAGGGGTGGGAATCAGCCCCAGCATTTT. It codes for CASSQDRGGNQPQHF. Filled out from reference TRBV2 and TRBJ1-5, the complete variable domain reads EPEVTQTPSHQVTQMGQEVILRCVPISNHLYFYWYRQILGQKVEFLVSFYNNEISEKSEIFDDQFSVERPDGSNFTLKIRSTKLEDSAMYFCASSQDRGGNQPQHFGDGTRLSIL.

CDR3 DNA: TGTGCCAGCAGAACCGGGACAGGGAGCACCTACGAGCAGTACTTC. This gives the protein CASRTGTGSTYEQYF. The chain is built from TRBV6-5 and TRBJ2-7; 9 nucleotides align to TRBD1. Germline CDR1 is MNHEY and CDR2 is SVGAGI. The CDR3 runs to 15 residues. The V gene end was trimmed by 6 bases and the J gene end by 2 bases; junction bases not matched to a gene: 8.

The chain joins TRBV29-1 to TRBJ1-2; 7 bases fit TRBD1. The CDR3 consists of 13 residues. V trimming: 6 bases; J trimming: 4 bases; junction bases outside the gene matches: 8. The germline CDR1 and CDR2 sequences are SQVTM and ANQGSEA. CDR3 residues: CSVSEGGPYGYTF. As DNA, the CDR3 is TGCAGCGTGTCAGAAGGGGGCCCCTATGGCTACACCTTC.

V and J are TRBV14 and TRBJ2-1, with a tentative D call TRBD1 (6 bases). The CDR3 runs to 15 residues. V lost 6 bases, J lost 1 base, and 13 bases lay in between. CDR1 is SGHDN and CDR2 is FVKESK in the germline V gene. For the CDR3, the DNA is TGTGCCAGCAGGCCCACAGGGATATCCTACAATGAGCAGTTCTTC. It codes for CASRPTGISYNEQFF.

In its sample, this clone was seen a few times. The chain uses TRBV6-1 and TRBJ2-1; 11 bases agree with TRBD2. The CDR3 has 15 amino acids. V lost 0 bases and J lost 7; bases outside the gene matches: 2. Germline V gene sequence: CDR1 MNHNS, CDR2 SASEGT. The CDR3 DNA sequence: TGTGCCAGCAGTGAAGCCGCTAGCGGGAGGAATGAGCAGTTCTTC. This sequence encodes CASSEAASGRNEQFF.

The chain employs TRBV2 and TRBJ1-5; D might be TRBD1 (6 bases). The CDR3 sequence is 15 residues long. Germline-derived CDR1 and CDR2 are SNHLY and FYNNEI. Between the trimmed V and J ends, which lost 6 bases and 1 base, there was a span of 13 bases. The CDR3 nucleotides are TGTGCCAGCAGGTTTGGGGACACGAGCAATCAGCCCCAGCATTTT. Translated: CASRFGDTSNQPQHF.

V gene TRBV28 combines with J gene TRBJ1-1; possible D gene TRBD1, 5 bases. The CDR3 length is 16 residues. Trimming shortened V by 4 bases and J by 0 bases, and 15 bases separated the two germline ends. Germline V gene data show CDR1 as MDHEN and CDR2 as SYDVKM. CDR3 in amino acids: CASSYYRTFMNTEAFF. DNA of the CDR3: TGTGCCAGCAGTTATTACAGGACATTTATGAACACTGAAGCTTTCTTT.

The rearrangement joins TRBV24-1 to TRBJ1-5; TRBD1 agrees at 8 bases. V trimming: 9 bases; J trimming: 1 base; junction bases outside the gene matches: 10. The CDR3 covers 16 residues. Germline values: CDR1 KGHDR, CDR2 SFDVKD. The CDR3 nucleotides are TGTGCCACCGCCAGACAGGGGAGTACGAGCAATCAGCCCCAGCATTTT. Its protein is CATARQGSTSNQPQHF.

V usage is TRBV4-1 and J usage is TRBJ2-1, with 14 bases fitting TRBD2. V was pared by 0 bases and J by 12 bases, with 13 bases of the junction left unmatched. Germline CDR1 and CDR2: MGHRA and YSYEKL. This CDR3 is built from 18 residues. CDR3: CASSQDPGTSGRGGRQFF. The CDR3 nucleotides read TGCGCCAGCAGCCAAGATCCGGGGACTAGCGGGAGAGGCGGAAGGCAGTTCTTC.

The chain couples TRBV19 to TRBJ2-7, with D maybe TRBD2 (5 bases). Looked up from germline, CDR1 is LNHDA and CDR2 is SQIVND (reference sequence). This CDR3 is built from 17 residues. Trimming took off 1 base at V and 2 bases at J, with 18 bases between the two ends. The CDR3 nucleotides are TGTGCCAGTAGTATAGCTCCCTCCCCTAGCAATCCCTACGAGCAGTACTTC. Encoded protein: CASSIAPSPSNPYEQYF.

This clone was observed a few times. V usage is TRBV9 and J usage is TRBJ2-7, with D possibly TRBD1 on 5 matching bases. V was trimmed by 1 base and J by 2 bases, leaving 10 bases between them. The CDR3 covers 14 residues. The V gene's germline CDR1 is SGDLS and CDR2 YYNGEE. CDR3 loop: CASSVTPGTYEQYF. The CDR3 DNA follows: TGTGCCAGCAGCGTAACCCCAGGGACCTACGAGCAGTACTTC. Full variable domain (missing parts from reference TRBV9 and TRBJ2-7): DSGVTQTPKHLITATGQRVTLRCSPRSGDLSVYWYQQSLDQGLQFLIQYYNGEERAKGNILERFSAQQFPDLHSELNLSSLELGDSALYFCASSVTPGTYEQYFGPGTRLTVT.

The chain has TRBV2 and TRBJ1-1; D gene unclear. Trimming left V 6 bases short and J 0 bases short, with 8 bases between. The CDR3 totals 13 residues. Germline lookup yields CDR1 SNHLY and CDR2 FYNNEI. The CDR3 bases are TGTGCCAGCAGAGGACTCATGAACACTGAAGCTTTCTTT. This translates into CASRGLMNTEAFF. Variable domain in full (rest from reference TRBV2 and TRBJ1-1): EPEVTQTPSHQVTQMGQEVILRCVPISNHLYFYWYRQILGQKVEFLVSFYNNEISEKSEIFDDQFSVERPDGSNFTLKIRSTKLEDSAMYFCASRGLMNTEAFFGQGTRLTVV.

This clone occurred once. The V gene is TRBV12-3 or TRBV12-4, the J gene TRBJ1-5; a possible D gene is TRBD1 (5 bases). The CDR3 has 13 amino acids. V was cut by 6 bases and J by 8 bases, with 14 bases left in between. The CDR3, as DNA: TGTGCCAGCAGCTTGGGCGGGGCTAAGCCCCAGCATTTT. Its protein is CASSLGGAKPQHF.

The chain combines TRBV6-5 with TRBJ1-5; 7 bases map to TRBD1. This CDR3 comprises 13 residues. Germline V gene sequence: CDR1 MNHEY, CDR2 SVGAGI. The J segment lost 7 bases and the V segment lost 4 bases, leaving 4 bases of the junction unmatched. CDR3 in amino acids: CASSFHRGQPQHF. Here the CDR3 DNA reads TGTGCCAGCAGTTTCCACAGGGGCCAGCCCCAGCATTTT.